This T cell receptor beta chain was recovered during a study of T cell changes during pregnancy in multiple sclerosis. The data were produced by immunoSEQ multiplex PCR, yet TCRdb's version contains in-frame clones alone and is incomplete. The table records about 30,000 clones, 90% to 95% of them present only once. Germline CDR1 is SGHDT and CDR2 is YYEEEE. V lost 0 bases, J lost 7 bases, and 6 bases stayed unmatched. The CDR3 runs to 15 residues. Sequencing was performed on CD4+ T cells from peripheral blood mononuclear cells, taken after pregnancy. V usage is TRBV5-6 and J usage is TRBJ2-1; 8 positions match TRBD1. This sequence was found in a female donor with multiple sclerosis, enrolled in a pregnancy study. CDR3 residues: CASSLGTGRVNEQFF. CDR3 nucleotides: TGTGCCAGCAGCTTGGGGACAGGGAGAGTTAATGAGCAGTTCTTC.